Below, 20 T cell receptor beta chains from the same sample are listed, as sequenced in a study of regulatory T cells in long-lasting Graves disease. The authors built TCR beta libraries using iRepertoire HTBI primers and Arm-PCR of CDR3 regions. TCRdb analysed the multiplex PCR reads with MiXCR anew, one entry per CDR3 protein. The profile shows some 230,000 distinct CDR3 sequences, approximately 20% of them singletons. Time point given: newly diagnosed GD, antithyroid drugs for less than 3 months. RNA extracted from PBMCs served as the sequencing template. This specimen was peripheral blood mononuclear cells (PBMCs), taken at new diagnosis, from a patient treated with antithyroid drugs. The receptors here all came from a female donor with Graves disease.

With regard to this clonotype: A read error may explain this, as a much larger clone is one base away. The chain combines TRBV4-2 with TRBJ2-1; D might be TRBD1 or TRBD2, each matching 5 bases. Germline-derived CDR1 and CDR2 are LGHNA and YNFKEQ. The CDR3 runs 13 residues. The CDR3 here is CASRPGRNNEQSF. In nucleotides, the CDR3 is TGTGCCAGCAGACCGGGACGAAACAATGAGCAGTCCTTC.

V gene TRBV6-1 combines with J gene TRBJ1-5; TRBD1 matches 8 bases. Germline loops: CDR1 MNHNS, CDR2 SASEGT. V lost 5 bases to trimming and J lost 3 bases; unmatched junction nucleotides: 6. The CDR3 has 15 amino acids. The CDR3 loop reads CASSPGQGHNQPQHF. Here the CDR3 DNA reads TGTGCCAGCAGTCCCGGACAGGGTCACAATCAGCCCCAGCATTTT.

The sample holds many counts of this clonotype. One end of the junction varies from germline; a read error may be responsible. This rearrangement joins TRBV12-3 or TRBV12-4 to TRBJ2-1; 11 bases are a match to TRBD2. This CDR3 spans 17 amino acids. CDR3 in amino acids: CVSSATVGSGRDNEQFF. Here the CDR3 DNA reads TGTGTCAGCAGTGCTACCGTTGGTAGCGGGAGGGACAATGAGCAGTTCTTC.

This chain links TRBV12-3 or TRBV12-4 with TRBJ2-1; D is ambiguous. Trimming removed 10 bases from V and 9 bases from J, with 25 bases in between. This CDR3 has 15 amino acids. This CDR3 reads CATSPGSPGFGEQFF. Here the CDR3 DNA reads TGTGCCACCTCCCCCGGCAGCCCCGGCTTTGGTGAGCAGTTCTTC.

This clonotype was seen at least ten times. The rearrangement joins TRBV7-9 to TRBJ2-7, with 8 bases lining up with TRBD1. CDR1 and CDR2 from the germline V gene are SEHNR and FQNEAQ (reference sequence). V lost 2 bases to trimming and J lost 6 bases; unmatched junction nucleotides: 9. CDR3 length: 15 amino acids. The CDR3, as DNA: TGTGCCAGCAGCTTATCCGGGACAGGCCACCGCGAGCAGTACTTC. Translated: CASSLSGTGHREQYF.

For this clonotype: A clone one base away is much larger, so this may be a read error. The chain couples TRBV19 to TRBJ2-7; either TRBD1 or TRBD2 may fit D (5 bases each). V lost 2 bases to trimming and J lost 4 bases, with 15 bases between them. The CDR3 runs 15 residues. The germline V gene has CDR1 LNHDA and CDR2 SQIVND (reference sequence). The CDR3 DNA sequence: TGTGCCAGTAGTATATGGGCAGGAGAGGGGTACGAGCAGTACTTC. Amino acid sequence: CASSIWAGEGYEQYF.

The table lists this clonotype with many counts. The gene calls are TRBV18 and TRBJ2-5; the match to TRBD2 covers 8 bases. From germline, CDR1 is KGHSH and CDR2 LQKENI. V lost 2 bases and J lost 1; bases outside the gene matches: 9. The CDR3 consists of 17 residues. The CDR3 nucleotides are TGTGCCAGCTCACCAATGAGGGCGGGAGGCGGCCAAGAGACCCAGTACTTC. It is translated as CASSPMRAGGGQETQYF. Supplemented by reference TRBV18 and TRBJ2-5, the full variable domain reads NAGVMQNPRHLVRRRGQEARLRCSPMKGHSHVYWYRQLPEEGLKFMVYLQKENIIDESGMPKERFSAEFPKEGPSILRIQQVVRGDSAAYFCASSPMRAGGGQETQYFGPGTRLLVL.

Of note for this clonotype: This may be a read error: a much more frequent sequence differs by one nucleotide. This chain joins TRBV20-1 and TRBJ1-2; D not certain. Deletions cut 0 bases from V and 8 bases from J, with 13 bases between. Germline assignment: CDR1 DFQATT and CDR2 SNEGSKA (reference sequence). This CDR3 has 13 amino acids. CDR3 sequence (DNA): TGCAGTGCTAGAGAAAGATTAATCGGCGGCTACACCTTC. Translating gives CSARERLIGGYTF.

Ten or more counts support this clonotype. This chain links TRBV7-2 with TRBJ1-4; TRBD1 aligns across 7 bases. Germline CDR1 SGHTA, CDR2 FQGNSA. Trimming removed 6 bases from V and 8 bases from J; junction bases left unmatched: 6. This CDR3 contains 13 residues. This CDR3 reads CASRRDSREKLFF. DNA of the CDR3: TGTGCCAGCAGACGGGACAGTCGCGAAAAACTGTTTTTT.

This clonotype has ten or more counts. The chain recombines TRBV12-3 or TRBV12-4 with TRBJ2-1, with 10 positions matching TRBD2. J gave up 8 bases and V 6 bases, and 7 bases lay outside the gene matches. The CDR3 totals 14 residues. The CDR3 coding sequence is TGTGCCAGCAGCCTAGCGGGAGTAAGGGATGAGCAGTTCTTC. This encodes CASSLAGVRDEQFF.

This clonotype was seen ten or more times. The rearrangement uses TRBV20-1 and TRBJ2-5; possibly TRBD2 for D (6 bases). The CDR3 is made up of 14 amino acids. V was clipped by 3 bases and J by 5 bases, with 16 bases between them. Germline CDR1 reads DFQATT; CDR2 reads SNEGSKA (reference sequence). This CDR3 is CSARVSPREETQYF. CDR3 DNA: TGCAGTGCTAGGGTCAGCCCCCGGGAGGAGACCCAGTACTTC.

This clonotype was found many times. This sequence joins TRBV7-2 and TRBJ2-1; the D is unclear. V was pared by 5 bases and J by 8 bases, with 7 bases between. This CDR3 has 11 amino acids. From germline, CDR1 is SGHTA and CDR2 FQGNSA. CDR3 region: CASSKADEQFF. The CDR3 bases are TGTGCCAGCAGCAAGGCGGATGAGCAGTTCTTC.

This clonotype was seen repeatedly, ten times or more. The V gene is TRBV9, the J gene TRBJ2-1, with D possibly TRBD2 on 5 matching bases. Trimming pared 4 bases from V and 6 bases from J, leaving 14 bases between. CDR1 and CDR2 from the germline V gene are SGDLS and YYNGEE. This CDR3 is 14 amino acids long. Here the CDR3 DNA reads TGTGCCAGCAGCCCCGGACTGGTTGGCAATGAGCAGTTCTTC. Translating it yields CASSPGLVGNEQFF.

This clonotype appeared many times. The chain carries TRBV6-2 or TRBV6-3 and TRBJ2-1; a weak D match, TRBD2 (6 bases). V lost 5 bases and J lost 10, with 27 bases in between. Looked up from germline, CDR1 is MNHEY and CDR2 is SVGEGT. CDR3 length: 17 residues. CDR3 sequence: CASSRLGGKGNHREQFF. CDR3 DNA: TGTGCCAGCAGTCGCCTCGGGGGAAAGGGTAACCACCGGGAGCAGTTCTTC.

This clonotype showed up many times. The chain uses TRBV28 and TRBJ1-6, with 8 bases lining up with TRBD1. Losses at the gene ends were 5 bases for V and 10 bases for J; bases not matched to a gene: 10. The CDR3 is 15 residues long. Germline-derived CDR1 and CDR2 are MDHEN and SYDVKM. The CDR3 here is CASSPRTGYLSPLHF. The CDR3 coding sequence is TGTGCCAGCAGTCCGAGGACAGGGTACTTGTCACCCCTCCACTTT.

The V gene is TRBV4-2, the J gene TRBJ2-7; D is unresolved. Trimming took off 1 base at V and 0 bases at J, with 10 bases between the two ends. The CDR3 has 15 residues. Germline CDR1 and CDR2: LGHNA and YNFKEQ. The CDR3 sequence is CASSQGKGLSYEQYF. The CDR3 coding sequence is TGTGCCAGCAGCCAAGGTAAAGGGCTCTCCTACGAGCAGTACTTC.

The chain carries TRBV6-4 and TRBJ1-2; weak D call: TRBD1 (5 bases). The CDR3 has 19 amino acids. From germline, CDR1 is MRHNA and CDR2 SNTAGT. The V gene lost 2 bases and the J gene lost 3 bases, with 25 bases spanning the gap. CDR3 nucleotide sequence: TGTGCCAGCAGTGACCCGCCCAGATTACAGGCGCGAGCGGACTATGGCTACACCTTC. Translating it yields CASSDPPRLQARADYGYTF.

The chain carries TRBV24-1 and TRBJ2-6, with 9 bases identical to TRBD1. CDR1 is KGHDR, CDR2 SFDVKD, per germline. The V gene end was trimmed by 3 bases and the J gene end by 1 base; junction bases not matched to a gene: 3. The CDR3 sequence is 17 residues long. The CDR3 protein is CATSDTGQGSGANVLTF. The CDR3 DNA sequence: TGTGCCACCAGTGATACTGGACAGGGGTCTGGGGCCAACGTCCTGACTTTC.

The sample holds many counts of this clonotype. The CDR3 DNA reads as TGTGCCAGCAGCCCTGGAATAGCGGGGACAAACACAGATACGCAGTATTTT. This gives the protein CASSPGIAGTNTDTQYF. The rearrangement links TRBV11-3 to TRBJ2-3; 8 bases agree with TRBD2. V trimming: 5 bases; J trimming: 2 bases; junction bases outside the gene matches: 12. The CDR3 extends over 17 amino acids. Per germline, CDR1 SGHNT and CDR2 YENEEA.

This clonotype showed up many times. The CDR3 coding sequence is TGTGCCAGCAGTTTACTAGCGGGAGCTAATGAGCAGTTCTTC. Translating gives CASSLLAGANEQFF. J is TRBJ2-1 and V is TRBV6-2 or TRBV6-3; 11 nucleotides agree with TRBD2. Germline V lookup: CDR1 MNHEY, CDR2 SVGEGT. The trim removed 4 bases at V and 7 bases at J, leaving 3 bases unmatched. This CDR3 is 14 amino acids long.